This entry is about one T cell receptor (beta chain). Its matching antigen is unknown. The authors reverse transcribed all of the isolated RNA, so sequencing captured expressed TCRB transcripts. Sequencing was performed with immunoSEQ multiplex PCR; in TCRdb, only in-frame clones are kept and a portion is missing. The sample lists some 900,000 clones; 15% to 20% were seen once. The data were obtained in a study of beta chain features in type 1 diabetes. General study points: Insertions at VDJ junctions were less frequent in type 1 diabetes patients. These patients also deleted more nucleotides at the same junctions.

The CDR3 spans 15 residues. With 5 bases clipped from V and 3 bases from J, the junction kept 6 bases outside the gene matches. CDR1 ENHRY and CDR2 SYGVKD come from the germline V gene. The material sequenced was naive CD4+ T cells from blood. The TCR originated in a woman aged 18-29 years in good health. The chain carries TRBV10-3 and TRBJ2-7; TRBD2 matches at 11 bases. The CDR3, as DNA: TGTGCCATCAGTCAGGGACTAGCGGAAGACTACGAGCAGTACTTC. It translates to CAISQGLAEDYEQYF.